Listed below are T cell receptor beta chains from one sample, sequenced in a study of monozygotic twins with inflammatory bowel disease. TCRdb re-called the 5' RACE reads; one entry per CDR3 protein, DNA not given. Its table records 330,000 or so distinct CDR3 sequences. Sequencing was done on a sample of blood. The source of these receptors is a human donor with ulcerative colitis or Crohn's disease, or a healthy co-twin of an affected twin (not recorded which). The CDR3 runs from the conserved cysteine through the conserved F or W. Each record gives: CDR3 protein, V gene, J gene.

CDR3: CASSVVGANTGELFF
V: TRBV9
J: TRBJ2-2

CDR3: CASSLVGTANTGELFF
V: TRBV5-1
J: TRBJ2-2

CDR3: CASSSGTGISYEQYF
V: TRBV7-8
J: TRBJ2-7

CDR3: CATSDSGTGEDEKLFF
V: TRBV24-1
J: TRBJ1-4

CDR3: CASSHEKDPLRETQYF
V: TRBV11-2
J: TRBJ2-5

CDR3: CAWNLAGGQYF
V: TRBV30
J: TRBJ2-7

CDR3: CASSSRRAGQQDTQYF
V: TRBV5-1
J: TRBJ2-3

CDR3: CSAPFGVGPNTEAFF
V: TRBV20-1
J: TRBJ1-1

CDR3: CASSHDGLAATGELFF
V: TRBV5-4
J: TRBJ2-2

CDR3: CASRLRWENSPLHF
V: TRBV6-2/TRBV6-3
J: TRBJ1-6

CDR3: CASSRGQANTEAFF
V: TRBV12-3/TRBV12-4
J: TRBJ1-1

CDR3: CATSGVSGANVLTF
V: TRBV6-1
J: TRBJ2-6

CDR3: CSATRDYTEAFF
V: TRBV20-1
J: TRBJ1-1

CDR3: CATSLGDTDTQYF
V: TRBV15
J: TRBJ2-3

CDR3: CSASPLGGEQPQHF
V: TRBV20-1
J: TRBJ1-5

CDR3: CAVTGGLNEKLFF
V: TRBV10-3
J: TRBJ1-4

CDR3: CASSINRDSRMNTGELFF
V: TRBV5-5
J: TRBJ2-2

CDR3: CASSLAPGQRGYNEQFF
V: TRBV7-2
J: TRBJ2-1

CDR3: CASASGGAGANVLTF
V: TRBV28
J: TRBJ2-6

CDR3: CASSSRGGEETQYF
V: TRBV5-6
J: TRBJ2-5

CDR3: CASSQVVVSGAYGNTIYF
V: TRBV4-3
J: TRBJ1-3

CDR3: CASSQGFGTVFTEAFF
V: TRBV4-1
J: TRBJ1-1

CDR3: CASSSLEGLGEQYF
V: TRBV18
J: TRBJ2-7

CDR3: CASSQESRTPVRGQYF
V: TRBV3-1
J: TRBJ2-7

CDR3: CASRRIWTSGSYTGELFF
V: TRBV19
J: TRBJ2-2

CDR3: CASRGQGFYNEQFF
V: TRBV19
J: TRBJ2-1

CDR3: CASSQFGQGGSYEQYF
V: TRBV4-3
J: TRBJ2-7

CDR3: CSSKHGTGEAFF
V: TRBV29-1
J: TRBJ1-1

CDR3: CAWSNDYYYSGTYTDTQYF
V: TRBV30
J: TRBJ2-3

CDR3: CASSRTGSNQPQHF
V: TRBV12-3/TRBV12-4
J: TRBJ1-5

CDR3: CASSQNAPLHF
V: TRBV7-2
J: TRBJ1-6

CDR3: CASKFKGEGRELFF
V: TRBV19
J: TRBJ2-2

CDR3: CRAGTSATDTQYF
V: TRBV20-1
J: TRBJ2-3

CDR3: CATSIDRAFYGYTF
V: TRBV15
J: TRBJ1-2

CDR3: CASSQWATNEKLFF
V: TRBV4-3
J: TRBJ1-4

CDR3: CASSLPILAGRTDTQYF
V: TRBV7-2
J: TRBJ2-3

CDR3: CSASGPSSGNTIYF
V: TRBV20-1
J: TRBJ1-3

CDR3: CASSLEERELFF
V: TRBV5-1
J: TRBJ2-2

CDR3: CATSRDPLNEQFF
V: TRBV15
J: TRBJ2-1

CDR3: CASSYPGIGEQYF
V: TRBV5-1
J: TRBJ2-7

CDR3: CASSSLAGGTEAFF
V: TRBV5-1
J: TRBJ1-1

CDR3: CASHYRGVVEETQYF
V: TRBV5-6
J: TRBJ2-5

CDR3: CATSRDQTANYGYTF
V: TRBV15
J: TRBJ1-2

CDR3: CASSREGRSNEKLFF
V: TRBV5-1
J: TRBJ1-4

CDR3: CSVAIVQSTGELFF
V: TRBV29-1
J: TRBJ2-2

CDR3: CASSSSGTESYEQYF
V: TRBV5-1
J: TRBJ2-7

CDR3: CASSVGTSGGADTQYF
V: TRBV9
J: TRBJ2-3

CDR3: CASSQARPGGSRDNEQFF
V: TRBV14
J: TRBJ2-1

CDR3: CASSSQTLAGTDTQYF
V: TRBV7-8
J: TRBJ2-3

CDR3: CATSTPGMSGELFF
V: TRBV15
J: TRBJ2-2

CDR3: CASRKPGIAYEQYF
V: TRBV12-3/TRBV12-4
J: TRBJ2-7

CDR3: CASSLGTYEQYF
V: TRBV7-9
J: TRBJ2-7

CDR3: CATSDFRDIQYF
V: TRBV24-1
J: TRBJ2-4